This T cell receptor (beta chain) appears in the sequencing data of a study of blood T cell repertoires in COVID-19. The CDR3 length is 17 residues. V lost 5 bases to trimming and J lost 4 bases; unmatched junction nucleotides: 11. CDR1 and CDR2 (germline): SGHVS, FNYEAQ. Method: immunoSEQ multiplex PCR; TCRdb's copy keeps in-frame clones and lacks some. The table lists hundreds of thousands of clones, around nine tenths of them singletons. V usage is TRBV7-6 and J usage is TRBJ1-3; 10 nucleotides agree with TRBD1. Material for sequencing was PBMCs or T cells enriched from blood (not recorded which). This TCR came from a man aged 40-49 years who had recovered from COVID-19. In DNA, the CDR3 is TGTGCCAGCAGCCACATCCCGGGACAGGGGCTAGGAAACACCATATATTTT. It encodes CASSHIPGQGLGNTIYF.